Listed below are T cell receptor beta chains from one sample, sequenced in a study of T-cell memory formation after mild COVID-19. TCRdb analysed the 5' RACE reads with MiXCR anew, one entry per CDR3 protein. The sample lists tens of thousands of distinct CDR3 sequences; about 6.7% were seen once. Material for sequencing was PBMCs or a T cell subset sorted from them (not recorded which). The receptors shown here come from an adult who had mild COVID-19 (a few samples of this study predate the infection). Cell type and time point are not known. Each CDR3 is given with its conserved first and last residue. Fields, in order: clone size, J gene, D gene, V gene, CDR3 protein, CDR3 DNA. D genes are given only for firm matches. Clone size is stated in some rows and not others, as once, few, many or a class when expanded.

few	TRBJ2-3	TRBD2	TRBV7-2	CASSSGGTSGRDTQYF	TGTGCCAGCAGCTCGGGGGGGACTAGCGGAAGAGATACGCAGTATTTT
many	TRBJ2-5	TRBD1	TRBV15	CATSPRRRTGESETQYF	TGTGCCACCAGCCCGAGGAGGCGGACAGGGGAGTCGGAGACCCAGTACTTC
many	TRBJ1-2	NA	TRBV4-2	CASSQDQENYGYTF	TGTGCCAGCAGCCAAGATCAGGAGAACTATGGCTACACCTTC
few	TRBJ2-5	NA	TRBV5-6	CASSQQPTRGETQYF	TGTGCCAGCAGCCAGCAGCCGACACGGGGAGAGACCCAGTACTTC
many	TRBJ2-7	NA	TRBV12-3/TRBV12-4	CASSLLGGTPREQYF	TGTGCCAGCAGCCTCCTAGGGGGGACTCCGAGGGAGCAGTACTTC
NA	TRBJ1-1	NA	TRBV4-3	CASSQEVRLNTEAFF	TGCGCCAGCAGCCAAGAGGTCAGATTGAACACTGAAGCTTTCTTT
few	TRBJ2-1	TRBD2	TRBV7-3	CASSLTGDYYNEQFF	TGTGCCAGCAGCTTAACGGGGGACTACTACAATGAGCAGTTCTTC
NA	TRBJ2-4	NA	TRBV10-3	CATRQDLAKNIQYF	TGTGCCACTAGACAGGATCTAGCCAAAAACATTCAGTACTTC
few	TRBJ1-1	NA	TRBV19	CASSSRDGAFF	TGTGCCAGTAGTTCGAGGGACGGAGCTTTCTTT
few	TRBJ2-7	NA	TRBV7-2	CASSFRTDYEQYF	TGTGCCAGCAGCTTTCGGACAGACTACGAGCAGTACTTC
many	TRBJ2-5	NA	TRBV5-1	CASSFESTETQYF	TGCGCCAGCAGCTTCGAAAGTACGGAGACCCAGTACTTC
many	TRBJ2-2	NA	TRBV5-1	CASSLQGYGELFF	TGCGCCAGCAGCCTACAGGGCTACGGGGAGCTGTTTTTT
many	TRBJ1-1	TRBD1	TRBV20-1	CSACRGRVNTEAFF	TGCAGTGCTTGCAGGGGGCGAGTGAACACTGAAGCTTTCTTT
NA	TRBJ1-1	NA	TRBV12-3/TRBV12-4	CASNTDRNTEAFF	TGTGCCAGCAACACAGACAGGAACACTGAAGCTTTCTTT
many	TRBJ1-2	NA	TRBV30	CACGQTAYGYTF	TGTGCCTGCGGACAGACGGCTTATGGCTACACCTTC
NA	TRBJ2-4	TRBD2	TRBV9	CASSPLAGGMENIQYF	TGTGCCAGCAGCCCCCTAGCGGGAGGGATGGAAAACATTCAGTACTTC
many	TRBJ2-7	TRBD1	TRBV9	CASSVGTVNNEQYF	TGTGCCAGCAGCGTCGGGACAGTCAACAACGAGCAGTACTTC
many	TRBJ2-4	NA	TRBV4-2	CASSQGDGTHLAKNIQYF	TGTGCCAGCAGCCAAGGGGACGGGACCCACTTAGCCAAAAACATTCAGTACTTC
few	TRBJ2-2	NA	TRBV19	CASRSQANTGELFF	TGTGCCAGTCGTTCACAGGCCAACACCGGGGAGCTGTTTTTT
NA	TRBJ2-7	TRBD2	TRBV18	CASSPPSTSGGAKQYF	TGTGCCAGCTCACCACCGTCGACTAGCGGGGGTGCCAAGCAGTACTTC
few	TRBJ2-1	TRBD2	TRBV20-1	CSAGVGTRASYEQFF	TGCAGTGCGGGGGTGGGGACTAGAGCTTCGTATGAGCAGTTCTTC
few	TRBJ1-5	TRBD1	TRBV19	CASSIRRGQHQPQHF	TGTGCCAGTAGTATCCGCAGGGGGCAACACCAGCCCCAGCATTTT
NA	TRBJ2-7	TRBD1	TRBV5-1	CASSLVGRGHEQYF	TGCGCCAGCAGCTTGGTAGGCAGGGGGCACGAGCAGTACTTC
many	TRBJ1-1	NA	TRBV11-2	CASSSSRTPNTEAFF	TGTGCCAGCAGCTCGTCCCGGACACCGAACACTGAAGCTTTCTTT
many	TRBJ2-3	NA	TRBV5-1	CASSFLEGKLGTQYF	TGCGCCAGCAGCTTTTTAGAAGGAAAACTTGGTACGCAGTATTTT
many	TRBJ2-7	NA	TRBV4-1	CASSQYLANSYEQYF	TGCGCCAGCAGCCAGTATCTAGCGAACTCCTACGAGCAGTACTTC
many	TRBJ1-1	NA	TRBV20-1	CSARDDVDWVLNTEAFF	TGCAGTGCTAGAGATGACGTTGATTGGGTATTGAACACTGAAGCTTTCTTT
NA	TRBJ2-3	TRBD2	TRBV6-6	CASSYSSVGGGAGTQYF	TGTGCCAGCAGTTACTCGAGCGTTGGCGGGGGGGCGGGTACGCAGTATTTT
many	TRBJ2-3	TRBD2	TRBV24-1	CATSDPTSGSSDTQYF	TGTGCCACCAGTGACCCAACTAGCGGGAGCTCAGATACGCAGTATTTT